Listed here is a single TCR beta chain. The data belong to a study of technical replicates of blood from a handful of donors. Clones were read by immunoSEQ multiplex PCR, and TCRdb kept only the in-frame ones, dropping some. The data contain about 48,000 clones, roughly 92% of them singletons. V was pared by 3 bases and J by 6 bases, with 6 bases of the junction left unmatched. Germline values: CDR1 KGHSH, CDR2 LQKENI. CDR3 length equals 15 residues. The chain has TRBV18 and TRBJ1-5; TRBD1 matches 9 bases. The specimen sequenced was PBMCs. This clonotype originated in a human donor in good health. Some clones in this sample may be carry-over from other donors' samples. The CDR3 nucleotides are TGTGCCAGCTCACCGGGACAGGGTCGGGGTCAGCCCCAGCATTTT. Residues: CASSPGQGRGQPQHF.